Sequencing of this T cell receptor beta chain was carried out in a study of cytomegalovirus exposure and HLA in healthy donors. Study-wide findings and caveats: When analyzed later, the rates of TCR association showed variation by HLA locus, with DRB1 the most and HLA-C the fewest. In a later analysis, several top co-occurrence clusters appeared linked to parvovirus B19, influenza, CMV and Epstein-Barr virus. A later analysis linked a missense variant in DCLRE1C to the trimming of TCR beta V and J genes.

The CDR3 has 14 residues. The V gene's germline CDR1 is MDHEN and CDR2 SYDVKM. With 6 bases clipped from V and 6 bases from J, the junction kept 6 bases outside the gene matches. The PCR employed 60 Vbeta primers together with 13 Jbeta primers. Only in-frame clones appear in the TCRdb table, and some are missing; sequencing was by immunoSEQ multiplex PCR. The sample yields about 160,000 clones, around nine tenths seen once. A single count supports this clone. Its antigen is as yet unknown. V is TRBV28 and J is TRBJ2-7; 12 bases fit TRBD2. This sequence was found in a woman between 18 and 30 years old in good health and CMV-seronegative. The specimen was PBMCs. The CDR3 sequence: CASRGLAGGLEQYF. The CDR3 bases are TGTGCCAGCAGGGGCCTAGCGGGAGGGCTCGAGCAGTACTTC. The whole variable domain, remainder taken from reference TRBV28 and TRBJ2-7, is DVKVTQSSRYLVKRTGEKVFLECVQDMDHENMFWYRQDPGLGLRLIYFSYDVKMKEKGDIPEGYSVSREKKERFSLILESASTNQTSMYLCASRGLAGGLEQYFGPGTRLTVT.